The following is a T cell receptor (beta chain) sequence with its context. The antigen this receptor binds is unknown. Per-base quality was not reported, and no clone a single base away is much larger than it. The CDR3 regions of human TCRbeta chains were analyzed by immunosequencing. On the study's bioinformatics: Repertoire TCRs were matched against a reference library of SARS-CoV-2-specific TCRs generated with the MIRA antigen-specificity platform. Breadth meant the fraction of unique TCRs that were SARS-CoV-2-associated, whereas depth meant the fraction of total T cells that were SARS-CoV-2-associated. Using the MIRA data, every spike-specific TCR was mapped to the spike region that the TCR reacted to and assigned to either a CD4 or a CD8 class. Log10-transformed breadth and depth values were compared by one-way ANOVA with Sidak's multiple comparisons tests. Imported from immuneACCESS, the table was reduced by TCRdb to in-frame sequences with V and J called. These copies leave out some clones; in studies compared against another copy, an unresolved V gene accounts for under half, and the cause of the remainder is not known. The V and J calls and clone size come from that table; D and trimming were worked out from the DNA. This sample lists fewer than 120,000 clones; about 87% were detected once. Jointly, the top ten make up roughly 1.6% of the sample.

This sample stems from a study of T cell responses to AZD1222 COVID-19 vaccine (dated by TCRdb to the early 2020s). Regarding the research as a whole: AZD1222 recipients whose second dose came at about 4 weeks and those whose second dose came at about 12 weeks were combined into one group, since spike-specific TCR depth and breadth did not differ between the two schedules. A total of approximately 230 trial participants underwent TCR sequencing, of whom nearly 210 received two doses of AZD1222 and some 25 received two doses of the MenACWY control vaccine. Trial participants were enrolled by age into 18-55, 56-69 and 70-plus year subgroups, with about 150, 28 and 57 TCR-sequenced participants respectively.

The intended sense of this specimen's time point label: baseline before first vaccination. The vaccinee samples were drawn from two UK trials, COV001 and COV002, one of which was a single-blind randomized controlled phase 2/3 trial testing AZD1222 (ChAdOx1 nCoV-19) in healthy adults. For TCRbeta chain sequencing, PBMC samples were collected from trial participants at day 0 and at day 28 after the second dose. The CDR3 has 14 amino acids, counting the end cysteine and phenylalanine. Only the CDR3 DNA is retained, 42 bases long and in frame from the first base. V loses 6 bases of germline sequence and J loses 3 bases, and the interval between the two ends is 13 bases. The germline V gene (reference sequence) gives CDR1 as SGHNT and CDR2 as YYREEE. The research as a whole found: Reportedly, close to half of the unique spike-specific TCRs recognized epitopes lying outside the regions that are mutated in the B.1.351 and B.1.1.7 variants. Because no day 14 peak-response samples were available, the repertoires could be characterized only after the peak T cell response. Most participants were white British and females outnumbered males, and the authors suggested that clonal diversity may have been underestimated. In the small 56-69-year group, the increase in depth fell short of significance, most likely because of low power. CD4 TCRs associated with the vaccine covered the entire spike protein, and the dominant responses were in regions 160-218 and 743-854. Conclusions about previously exposed vaccinees are limited because only five to seven AZD1222 recipients were SARS-CoV-2 seropositive at baseline. Spike-specific TCR breadth and depth rose significantly after two AZD1222 doses compared with day 0 and with MenACWY recipients.

This clonotype was obtained from an adult in good health. The specimen was peripheral blood, collected on day 0 of AZD1222 vaccination. The chain is encoded by TRBV5-4 joined to TRBJ1-3; the D gene is possibly TRBD1, with 5 bases matching. In nucleotide form, the sequence is TGTGCCAGCAACGCCCAGGGTGTTGGAAACACCATATATTTT. Its product reads: CASNAQGVGNTIYF.